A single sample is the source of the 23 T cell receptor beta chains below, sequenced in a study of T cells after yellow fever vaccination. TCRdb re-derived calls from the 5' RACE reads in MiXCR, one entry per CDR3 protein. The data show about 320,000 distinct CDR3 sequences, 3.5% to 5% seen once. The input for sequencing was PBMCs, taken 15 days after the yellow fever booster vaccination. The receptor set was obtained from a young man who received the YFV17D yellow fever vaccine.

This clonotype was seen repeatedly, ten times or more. The CDR3 DNA is TGCAGTGCTAGGGGAGGGGGCGATGAGCAGTTCTTC. Amino acids: CSARGGGDEQFF. V gene TRBV20-1 combines with J gene TRBJ2-1; D is tentatively TRBD1 or TRBD2 (7 bases each). The V end lost 3 bases, the J end lost 8 bases, and 11 bases lay between the germline ends. CDR1 is DFQATT, CDR2 SNEGSKA, per germline (reference sequence). This CDR3 region has 12 residues.

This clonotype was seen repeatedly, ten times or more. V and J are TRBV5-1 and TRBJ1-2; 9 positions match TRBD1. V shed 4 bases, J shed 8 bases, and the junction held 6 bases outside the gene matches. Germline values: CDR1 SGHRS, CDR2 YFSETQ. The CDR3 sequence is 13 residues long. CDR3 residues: CASSDGQGYGYTF. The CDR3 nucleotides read TGCGCCAGCAGCGACGGACAGGGGTACGGCTACACCTTC.

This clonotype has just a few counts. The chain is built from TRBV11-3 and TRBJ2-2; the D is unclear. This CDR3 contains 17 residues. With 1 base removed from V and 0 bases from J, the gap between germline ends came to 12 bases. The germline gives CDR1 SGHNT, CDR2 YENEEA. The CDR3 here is CASSLGLGSTNTGELFF. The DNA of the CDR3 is TGTGCCAGCAGCTTAGGGCTCGGCAGTACGAACACCGGGGAGCTGTTTTTT.

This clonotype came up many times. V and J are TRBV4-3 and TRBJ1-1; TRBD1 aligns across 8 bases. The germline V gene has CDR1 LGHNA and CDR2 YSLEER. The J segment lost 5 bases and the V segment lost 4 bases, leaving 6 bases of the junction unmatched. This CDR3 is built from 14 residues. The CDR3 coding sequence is TGCGCCAGCAGCCTTACAGGGGGTTGGACTGAAGCTTTCTTT. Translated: CASSLTGGWTEAFF.

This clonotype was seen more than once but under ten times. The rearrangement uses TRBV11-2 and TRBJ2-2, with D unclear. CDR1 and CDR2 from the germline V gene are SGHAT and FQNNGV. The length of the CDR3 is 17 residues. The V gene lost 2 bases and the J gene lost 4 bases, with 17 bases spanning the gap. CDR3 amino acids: CASSLFAVIKGTGELFF. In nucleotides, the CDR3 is TGTGCCAGCAGCTTATTTGCGGTGATCAAGGGCACCGGGGAGCTGTTTTTT.

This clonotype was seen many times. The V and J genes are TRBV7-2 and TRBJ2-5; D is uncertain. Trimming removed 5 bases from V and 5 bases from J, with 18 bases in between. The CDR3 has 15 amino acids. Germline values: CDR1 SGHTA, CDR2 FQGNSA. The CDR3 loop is CASSGVRASRETQYF. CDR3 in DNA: TGTGCCAGCAGCGGAGTTAGGGCTAGTAGGGAGACCCAGTACTTC.

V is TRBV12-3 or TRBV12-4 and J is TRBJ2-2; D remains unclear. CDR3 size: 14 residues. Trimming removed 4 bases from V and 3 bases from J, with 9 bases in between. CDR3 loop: CASSSRADTGELFF. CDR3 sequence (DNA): TGTGCCAGCAGTTCTCGCGCCGACACCGGGGAGCTGTTTTTT.

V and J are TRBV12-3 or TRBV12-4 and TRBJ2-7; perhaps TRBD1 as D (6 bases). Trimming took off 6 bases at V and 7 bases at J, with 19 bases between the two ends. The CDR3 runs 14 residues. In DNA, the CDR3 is TGTGCCAGCAGACCAGGGGTGGGCCAGGGGGAGCAGTACTTC. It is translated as CASRPGVGQGEQYF.

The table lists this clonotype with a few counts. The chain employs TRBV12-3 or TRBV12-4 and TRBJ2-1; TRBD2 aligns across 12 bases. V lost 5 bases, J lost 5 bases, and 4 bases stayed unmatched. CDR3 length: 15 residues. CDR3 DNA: TGTGCCAGCAGTCGGACTAGCGGGGCCGACAATGAGCAGTTCTTC. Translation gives CASSRTSGADNEQFF.

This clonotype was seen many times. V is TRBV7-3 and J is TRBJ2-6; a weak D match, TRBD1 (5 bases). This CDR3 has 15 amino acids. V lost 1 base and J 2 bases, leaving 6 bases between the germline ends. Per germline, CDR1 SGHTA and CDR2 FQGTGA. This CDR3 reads CASSLRGAGANVLTF. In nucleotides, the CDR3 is TGTGCCAGCAGCTTAAGGGGCGCTGGGGCCAACGTCCTGACTTTC. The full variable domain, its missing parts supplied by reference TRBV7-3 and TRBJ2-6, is GAGVSQTPSNKVTEKGKYVELRCDPISGHTALYWYRQSLGQGPEFLIYFQGTGAADDSGLPNDRFFAVRPEGSVSTLKIQRTERGDSAVYLCASSLRGAGANVLTFGAGSRLTVL.

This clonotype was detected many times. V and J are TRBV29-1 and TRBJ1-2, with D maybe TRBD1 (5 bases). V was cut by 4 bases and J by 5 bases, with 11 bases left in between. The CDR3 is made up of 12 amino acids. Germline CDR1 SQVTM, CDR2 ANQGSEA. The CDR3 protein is CSVAGRDYGYTF. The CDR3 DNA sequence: TGCAGCGTTGCAGGGCGGGATTATGGCTACACCTTC.

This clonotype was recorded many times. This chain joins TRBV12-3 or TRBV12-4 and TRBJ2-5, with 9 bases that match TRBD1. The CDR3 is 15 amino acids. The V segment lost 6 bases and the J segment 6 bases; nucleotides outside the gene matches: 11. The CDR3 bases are TGTGCCAGCAGATTACAGGGGGCCAATCGTCAGACCCAGTACTTC. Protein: CASRLQGANRQTQYF.

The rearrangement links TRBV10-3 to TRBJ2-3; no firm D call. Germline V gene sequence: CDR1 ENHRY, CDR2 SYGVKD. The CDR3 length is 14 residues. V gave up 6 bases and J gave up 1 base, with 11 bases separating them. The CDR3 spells CAIRGFTGTDTQYF. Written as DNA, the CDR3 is TGTGCCATCAGGGGCTTCACTGGCACAGATACGCAGTATTTT.

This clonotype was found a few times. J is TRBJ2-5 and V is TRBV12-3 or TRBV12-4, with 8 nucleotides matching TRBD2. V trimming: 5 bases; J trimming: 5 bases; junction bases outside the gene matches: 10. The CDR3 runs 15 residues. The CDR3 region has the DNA TGTGCCAGCAGTCCCTACTGGCGGGGGGACGAGACCCAGTACTTC. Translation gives CASSPYWRGDETQYF.

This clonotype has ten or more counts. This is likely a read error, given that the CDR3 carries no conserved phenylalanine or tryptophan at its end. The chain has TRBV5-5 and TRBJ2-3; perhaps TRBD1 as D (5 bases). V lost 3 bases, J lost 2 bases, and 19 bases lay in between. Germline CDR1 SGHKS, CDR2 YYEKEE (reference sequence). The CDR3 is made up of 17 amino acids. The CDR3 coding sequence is TGTGCCAGCAGCTACCGACAGAACCCAAGCCTCACAGATACGCAGTATATT. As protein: CASSYRQNPSLTDTQYI.

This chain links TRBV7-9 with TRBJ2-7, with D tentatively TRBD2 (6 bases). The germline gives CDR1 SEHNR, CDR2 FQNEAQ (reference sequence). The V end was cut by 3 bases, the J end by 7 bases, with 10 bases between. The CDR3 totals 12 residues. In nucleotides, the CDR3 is TGTGCCAGCAGCTTGGTGAGCGGGGAGCAGTACGTC. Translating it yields CASSLVSGEQYV.

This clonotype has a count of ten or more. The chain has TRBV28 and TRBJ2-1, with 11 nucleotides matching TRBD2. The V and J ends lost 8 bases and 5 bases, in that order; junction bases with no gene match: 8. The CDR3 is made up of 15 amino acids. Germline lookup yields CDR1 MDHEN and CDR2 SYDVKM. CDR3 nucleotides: TGTGCCAGCTACTCGACTAGCGGGATAGACAATGAGCAGTTCTTC. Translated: CASYSTSGIDNEQFF.

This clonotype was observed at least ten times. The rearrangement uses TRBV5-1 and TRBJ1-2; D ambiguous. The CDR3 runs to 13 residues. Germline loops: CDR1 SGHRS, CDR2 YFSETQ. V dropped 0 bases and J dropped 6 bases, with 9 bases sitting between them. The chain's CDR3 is CASSLGGGDGYTF. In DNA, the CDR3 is TGCGCCAGCAGCTTGGGAGGCGGCGATGGCTACACCTTC.

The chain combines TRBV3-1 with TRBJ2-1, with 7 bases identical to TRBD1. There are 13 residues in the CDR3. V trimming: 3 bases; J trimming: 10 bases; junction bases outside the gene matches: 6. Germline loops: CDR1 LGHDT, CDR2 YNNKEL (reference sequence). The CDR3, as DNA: TGTGCCAGCAGCCACCGGGACAGCAACGAGCAGTTCTTC. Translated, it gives CASSHRDSNEQFF.

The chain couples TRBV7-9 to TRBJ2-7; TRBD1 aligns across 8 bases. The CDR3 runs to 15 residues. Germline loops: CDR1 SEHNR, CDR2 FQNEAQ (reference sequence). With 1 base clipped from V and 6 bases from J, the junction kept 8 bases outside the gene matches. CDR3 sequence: CASSLGTGKGFEQYF. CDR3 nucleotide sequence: TGTGCCAGCAGCTTAGGGACAGGGAAGGGATTCGAGCAGTACTTC.

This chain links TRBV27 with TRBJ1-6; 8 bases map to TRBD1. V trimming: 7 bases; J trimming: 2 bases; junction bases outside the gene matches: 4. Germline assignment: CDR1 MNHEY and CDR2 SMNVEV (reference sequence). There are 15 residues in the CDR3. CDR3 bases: TGTGCCAGCAAACAGGGGGTAGCCTATAATTCACCCCTCCACTTT. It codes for CASKQGVAYNSPLHF.

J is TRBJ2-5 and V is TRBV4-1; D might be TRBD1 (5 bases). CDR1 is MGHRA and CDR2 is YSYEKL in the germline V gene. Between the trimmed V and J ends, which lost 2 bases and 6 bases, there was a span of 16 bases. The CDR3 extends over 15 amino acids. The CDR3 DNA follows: TGCGCCAGCAGCCAAATTGACAGAGCTTTGCAGACCCAGTACTTC. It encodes CASSQIDRALQTQYF.

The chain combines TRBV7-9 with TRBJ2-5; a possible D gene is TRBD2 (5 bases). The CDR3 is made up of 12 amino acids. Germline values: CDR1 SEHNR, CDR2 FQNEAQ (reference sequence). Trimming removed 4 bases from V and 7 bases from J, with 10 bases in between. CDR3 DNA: TGTGCCAGCAGCTCGGGAATGGGGACCCAGTACTTC. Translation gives CASSSGMGTQYF.